The present TCR beta chain was sequenced within a study of T cells in tuberculosis. Study at large: CD1B tetramers identified T cells specific for mycobacterial lipid GMM. IGRA-negative adolescents, IGRA-positive adolescents with latent tuberculosis and adults with active tuberculosis formed this South African cohort.

Notes on the study in general: Active tuberculosis TCR-alpha repertoires lay closer to GMM-specific TCRs than IGRA-negative controls, suggesting clonal expansion. Shorter CDR3-alpha in active tuberculosis partly drove smaller distances.

The CDR3 runs 13 residues. With 6 bases removed from V and 5 bases from J, the gap between germline ends came to 11 bases. The germline V gene encodes CDR1 MDHEN and CDR2 SYDVKM. TCRdb's table, derived via immunoSEQ multiplex PCR, lists solely in-frame clones and lacks some. The sample holds about 33,000 clones, around 95% seen once. Comments on this clone: Its cognate antigen is unknown.

This chain joins TRBV28 and TRBJ1-5; a weak D match, TRBD1 (5 bases). This clonotype was obtained from a donor aged 10 to 29 with latent tuberculosis or without tuberculosis infection. Sequencing input: PBMCs. The CDR3 DNA follows: TGTGCCAGCAGCCGCCCGGGGGATCAGCCCCAGCATTTT. It yields the protein CASSRPGDQPQHF.